This T cell receptor (beta chain) was found in a study of CD8 T cells in Susac syndrome. CDR1 and CDR2 from the germline V gene are MNHEY and SMNVEV (reference sequence). The CDR3 contains 14 residues. Trimming at V came to 6 bases and at J to 5 bases, leaving 7 bases not matched to a gene. RNA amounts of about 0.5 to 1 ug underwent reverse transcription with random hexamers. One entry per CDR3 protein, called by TCRdb with MiXCR from the immunoSEQ multiplex PCR reads. The repertoire holds some 110,000 distinct CDR3 sequences, with 90% to 95% as singletons. The sequenced sample was CD8+ T cells from PBMCs. The receptor was isolated from a human donor with Susac syndrome. The chain has TRBV27 and TRBJ2-1; 7 bases fit TRBD2. The CDR3 here is CASRVGGGHNEQFF. The CDR3 region has the DNA TGTGCCAGCAGAGTGGGGGGGGGACACAATGAGCAGTTCTTC.